Listed below are T cell receptor beta chains from one sample, sequenced in a study of blood T cell repertoires in COVID-19. Generated by immunoSEQ multiplex PCR, the TCRdb table keeps only in-frame clones and is missing some. The data show around 200,000 clones, approximately 85% seen once. The sequenced sample was PBMCs or T cells enriched from blood (not recorded which). The receptors come from a man between 40 and 49 years old with acute COVID-19. The CDR3 runs from the conserved cysteine through the conserved F or W. The order of the fields is CDR3 DNA, CDR3 protein, V gene, D gene, J gene, clone size. The D gene is left open where the match is weak. The size entry is marked missing in some rows and otherwise reads once, few, many or a size class.

DNA: TGTGCCAGCAGCCGAGGGACAGATGATCAGCCCCAGCATTTT
CDR3: CASSRGTDDQPQHF
V: TRBV3-1/TRBV3-2
D: TRBD1
J: TRBJ1-5
size: NA

DNA: TGTGCCAGCTCCCCCTACTTGTCGCTGGGCACAGATACGCAGTATTTT
CDR3: CASSPYLSLGTDTQYF
V: TRBV18
D: NA
J: TRBJ2-3
size: NA

DNA: TGCGCCAGCAGCTTGGAGGGGACAGGGGGCGGAGAGCAGTACTTC
CDR3: CASSLEGTGGGEQYF
V: TRBV5-1
D: TRBD1
J: TRBJ2-7
size: once

DNA: TGTGCCAGTAGGACCGGGACTAGCGGATACAATGAGCAGTTCTTC
CDR3: CASRTGTSGYNEQFF
V: TRBV19
D: TRBD2
J: TRBJ2-1
size: NA

DNA: TGTGCCAGCAGCTTAGCCTCAGATACGCAGTATTTT
CDR3: CASSLASDTQYF
V: TRBV11-2
D: NA
J: TRBJ2-3
size: NA

DNA: TGTGCCAGTAGCCGGAGGGGCTTCGACACAGATACGCAGTATTTT
CDR3: CASSRRGFDTDTQYF
V: TRBV19
D: NA
J: TRBJ2-3
size: NA

DNA: TGTGCCAGTAGTATCGGTAGGGGGACTGAAGCTTTCTTT
CDR3: CASSIGRGTEAFF
V: TRBV19
D: NA
J: TRBJ1-1
size: once

DNA: TGCGCCAGCAGCGGCGAAGGGGGTGGATATTCACCCCTCCACTTT
CDR3: CASSGEGGGYSPLHF
V: TRBV5-1
D: NA
J: TRBJ1-6
size: NA

DNA: TGTGCCAGCAGCGCAAGCCGGGGGGTCGACACTGAAGCTTTCTTT
CDR3: CASSASRGVDTEAFF
V: TRBV4-2
D: NA
J: TRBJ1-1
size: NA

DNA: TGTGCCAGCAGCTTAAGTAGCTCCTACGAGCAGTACTTC
CDR3: CASSLSSSYEQYF
V: TRBV7-2
D: NA
J: TRBJ2-7
size: NA

DNA: TGCGCCAGCAGCTTGGTGGGAGATCCGCGGGATGAGCAGTTCTTC
CDR3: CASSLVGDPRDEQFF
V: TRBV5-1
D: NA
J: TRBJ2-1
size: many

DNA: TGTGCCATCAGTGAGTCGGGGCAGCCTCAAGAGACCCAGTACTTC
CDR3: CAISESGQPQETQYF
V: TRBV10-3
D: NA
J: TRBJ2-5
size: NA

DNA: TGTGCCAGTAGTATTTCTAGGAATCAGCCCCAGCATTTT
CDR3: CASSISRNQPQHF
V: TRBV19
D: NA
J: TRBJ1-5
size: NA

DNA: TGCGCCAGCAGCTTGATGGACTGGGGGCAGTTCTTC
CDR3: CASSLMDWGQFF
V: TRBV5-1
D: NA
J: TRBJ2-1
size: NA

DNA: TGTGCCACCCGTTATTACTACGAGCAGTACTTC
CDR3: CATRYYYEQYF
V: TRBV28
D: NA
J: TRBJ2-7
size: NA

DNA: TGTGCCAGCAGCTTAGAGACTCGGGTCCGGGAGCAGTTCTTC
CDR3: CASSLETRVREQFF
V: TRBV7-3
D: NA
J: TRBJ2-1
size: NA

DNA: TGTGCCAGTAGTAGACTAACAGGGGTACAAGAGACCCAGTACTTC
CDR3: CASSRLTGVQETQYF
V: TRBV19
D: TRBD1
J: TRBJ2-5
size: NA

DNA: TGTGCCAGCAGTGAAGCACCGGGACAGGGAGGAAAACTGTTTTTT
CDR3: CASSEAPGQGGKLFF
V: TRBV2
D: TRBD1
J: TRBJ1-4
size: few

DNA: TGTGCCAGCAGCGATTACAGGGGTTACGAGCAGTACTTC
CDR3: CASSDYRGYEQYF
V: TRBV12-3/TRBV12-4
D: TRBD1
J: TRBJ2-7
size: NA

DNA: TGTGCCACCAACCTTCAGGGCCGTGACTATGGCTACACCTTC
CDR3: CATNLQGRDYGYTF
V: TRBV2
D: NA
J: TRBJ1-2
size: NA

DNA: TGTGCCAGCAGCTCCCGGACAGGGGCAGATACGCAGTATTTT
CDR3: CASSSRTGADTQYF
V: TRBV7-2
D: TRBD1
J: TRBJ2-3
size: NA